The rows below give T cell receptor beta chains drawn from one sample of a study of cytomegalovirus exposure and HLA in healthy donors. Clones were read by immunoSEQ multiplex PCR, and TCRdb kept only the in-frame ones, dropping some. The table has 150,000 to 200,000 clones, about 80% seen once; the top ten hold over 0.95%. What was sequenced was PBMCs. The receptors here all came from a woman in her thirties or forties in good health and CMV-seronegative. Each CDR3 is given with its conserved first and last residue. The order of the fields is J gene, clone size, V gene, D gene, CDR3 DNA, CDR3 protein. D genes are given only for firm matches. Some rows mark clone size as missing; the rest say once, few, many or name a class of expanded clone.

>TRBJ1-2|NA|TRBV30|NA
TGTGCCTGGAAGGAGGTAATGAGTGGCTACACCTTC
CAWKEVMSGYTF
>TRBJ2-2|NA|TRBV28|NA
TGTGCCAGCAGTTTGAGTCTTAGCAACACCGGGGAGCTGTTTTTT
CASSLSLSNTGELFF
>TRBJ2-7|NA|TRBV5-6|NA
TGTGCCAGCAGCCCCTGGGGAGCCTCGCGAGTGCAGTACTTC
CASSPWGASRVQYF
>TRBJ2-3|NA|TRBV11-3|NA
TGTGCCAGCAGCCCCCGCGGCACAGATACGCAGTATTTT
CASSPRGTDTQYF
>TRBJ2-6|NA|TRBV6-4|TRBD1
TGTGCCACCCCCCGGGACAGCCATAACTCTGGGGCCAACGTCCTGACTTTC
CATPRDSHNSGANVLTF
>TRBJ2-7|NA|TRBV29-1|TRBD1
TGCAGCGTTGAAGAGGGACAGGGCTACGAGCAGTACTTC
CSVEEGQGYEQYF
>TRBJ1-1|NA|TRBV18|TRBD1
TGTGCCAGCTCACCTGGACAGGGGAGTGAAGCTTTCTTT
CASSPGQGSEAFF
>TRBJ1-4|NA|TRBV7-9|NA
TGTGCCAGCCTCCGGGCAGGGGAGACTGAAAAACTGTTTTTT
CASLRAGETEKLFF
>TRBJ2-1|NA|TRBV10-3|TRBD2
TGTGCCATCAAACTAGCGGGAGATGTTTCCAATGAGCAGTTCTTC
CAIKLAGDVSNEQFF
>TRBJ1-5|NA|TRBV13|NA
TGTGCCAGCAGCTCTAACGACAGTTCTAGCAATCAGCCCCAGCATTTT
CASSSNDSSSNQPQHF
>TRBJ2-7|few|TRBV6-6|NA
TGTGCCACCTCGAGTGAGGTTCGGTACGAGCAGTACTTC
CATSSEVRYEQYF
>TRBJ1-1|NA|TRBV19|NA
TGTGCCAGTAGTATGTTTGTCAGGGAGAACACTGAAGCTTTCTTT
CASSMFVRENTEAFF
>TRBJ1-2|NA|TRBV19|NA
TGTGCCAGTGCCGGGAACTATGGCTACACCTTC
CASAGNYGYTF
>TRBJ2-7|NA|TRBV6-1|TRBD1
TGTGCCAGCAGTGAACACGGGACAGCCTTGTACTTC
CASSEHGTALYF
>TRBJ1-5|NA|TRBV6-1|NA
TGTGCCAGCAGGACCGGGGGGGTTGGCAATCAGCCCCAGCATTTT
CASRTGGVGNQPQHF
>TRBJ2-7|NA|TRBV9|TRBD2
TGTGCCAGCAGCCCCGGGTTAGCGGGTCTCTACGAGCAGTACTTC
CASSPGLAGLYEQYF
>TRBJ2-3|NA|TRBV19|TRBD2
TGTGCCAGTAGCCCGCGGGTAGCGGGAGAAGATACGCAGTATTTT
CASSPRVAGEDTQYF
>TRBJ2-1|NA|TRBV6-4|TRBD2
TGTGCCAGCAGTCTGACTAGCGGGAGTAAAAATGAGCAGTTCTTC
CASSLTSGSKNEQFF
>TRBJ2-1|NA|TRBV7-9|TRBD1
TGTGCCAGCAGCTTAGCCCTGGGACAGAACAATGAGCAGTTCTTC
CASSLALGQNNEQFF
>TRBJ1-5|NA|TRBV10-3|NA
TGTGCCACCGGGAGTTCGGGGAGCAATCAGCCCCAGCATTTT
CATGSSGSNQPQHF
>TRBJ1-2|once|TRBV7-6|NA
TGTGCCAGCAGCTTAGCTCTTACTCCCGGGAGGGATGGCTACACCTTC
CASSLALTPGRDGYTF
>TRBJ2-7|NA|TRBV10-3|TRBD1
TGTGCCATCAAAGTGGGACAGGGGCATGATGGAGAGCAGTACTTC
CAIKVGQGHDGEQYF
>TRBJ2-1|NA|TRBV9|NA
TGTGCCAGCAGCGTAGTTGCTACCCAACCCAATGAGCAGTTCTTC
CASSVVATQPNEQFF
>TRBJ2-5|NA|TRBV7-9|TRBD2
TGTGCCAGCAGCCCTTTGGGACTAACCCAAGAGACCCAGTACTTC
CASSPLGLTQETQYF
>TRBJ1-1|NA|TRBV9|NA
TGTGCCAGCAGCGTAGGTATGGCCTTGACTGAAGCTTTCTTT
CASSVGMALTEAFF
>TRBJ2-7|NA|TRBV7-9|TRBD2
TGTGCCAGCAGCTTAGGACTAGCGGGATCCTACGAGCAGTACTTC
CASSLGLAGSYEQYF
>TRBJ2-7|NA|TRBV29-1|NA
TGCAGCGTCCGCCTTACTAGTAACTACGAGCAGTACTTC
CSVRLTSNYEQYF
>TRBJ2-1|NA|TRBV28|TRBD1
TGTGCCAGCAAACAGAGACAGGGTAGGTGGTTCTTC
CASKQRQGRWFF
>TRBJ2-3|NA|TRBV5-4|TRBD1
TGTGCCAGCAGCACCGGGGACAGGGCAACAGATACGCAGTATTTT
CASSTGDRATDTQYF
>TRBJ2-1|NA|TRBV14|TRBD2
TGTGCCAGCAGCCATAGAGGGACTAGCGGGAGTTTCGATGAGCAGTTCTTC
CASSHRGTSGSFDEQFF
>TRBJ2-3|NA|TRBV28|NA
TGTGCCAGCAGTCCGCCACACTACCGAGCTAGCACAGATACGCAGTATTTT
CASSPPHYRASTDTQYF
>TRBJ2-1|NA|TRBV7-9|TRBD2
TGTGCCAGCAGCCAACGGTTGACTAGCGGGCTCGGCAATGAGCAGTTCTTC
CASSQRLTSGLGNEQFF
>TRBJ2-2|NA|TRBV28|NA
TGTGCCAGCAGGGTCGGGTCTCACACCGGGGAGCTGTTTTTT
CASRVGSHTGELFF